This TCR beta chain was sequenced during a study of Ad26.COV2.S vaccination and SARS-CoV-2 variants. In the case of this clone: Its antigen is undetermined. The same CDR3 can be traced to other DNA sequences in this sample.

Study conclusions and caveats: Vaccinated individuals (as opposed to placebo recipients) had higher spike-specific TCR breadth. Similar non-spike TCR breadth was seen in vaccine and placebo recipients.

TCRdb keeps only in-frame clones here, not all; method: immunoSEQ multiplex PCR. This sample carries 410,000 or so clones, 80% to 95% of them seen once, and the ten largest clones take more than 1.5%. CDR1 MNHEY and CDR2 SMNVEV come from the germline V gene (reference sequence). The CDR3 runs to 15 residues. V lost 0 bases and J 1 base, leaving 8 bases between the germline ends. As to treatment: about 20 received Ad26.COV2.S at low or high dose, single or two shots; a few received placebo; per-sample allocation not given. Repertoires come from day 63 after the first vaccine or placebo injection. The sample consisted of peripheral blood, taken in a trial of Ad26.COV2.S vaccine versus placebo. The rearrangement links TRBV27 to TRBJ2-3; tentatively, D is TRBD2 (6 bases). The TCR originated in a person aged 18-60 years who received the Ad26.COV2.S COVID-19 vaccine or a placebo. Written as DNA, the CDR3 is TGTGCCAGCAGTTTATCCCCGGGAGGCACAGATACGCAGTATTTT. This codes for CASSLSPGGTDTQYF.